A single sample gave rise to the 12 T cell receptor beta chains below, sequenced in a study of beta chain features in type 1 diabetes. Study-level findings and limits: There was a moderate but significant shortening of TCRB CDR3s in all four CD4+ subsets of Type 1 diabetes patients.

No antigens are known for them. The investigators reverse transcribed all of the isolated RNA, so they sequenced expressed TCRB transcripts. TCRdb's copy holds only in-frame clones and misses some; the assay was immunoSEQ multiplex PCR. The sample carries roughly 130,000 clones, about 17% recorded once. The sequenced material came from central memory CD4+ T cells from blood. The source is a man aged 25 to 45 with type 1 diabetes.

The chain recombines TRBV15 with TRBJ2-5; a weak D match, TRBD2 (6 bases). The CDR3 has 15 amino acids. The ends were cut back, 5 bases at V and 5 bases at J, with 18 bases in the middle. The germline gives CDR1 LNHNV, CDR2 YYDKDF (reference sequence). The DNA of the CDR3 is TGTGCCACCAGCGGGGGGACCTCCCTCGGGGAGACCCAGTACTTC. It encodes CATSGGTSLGETQYF.

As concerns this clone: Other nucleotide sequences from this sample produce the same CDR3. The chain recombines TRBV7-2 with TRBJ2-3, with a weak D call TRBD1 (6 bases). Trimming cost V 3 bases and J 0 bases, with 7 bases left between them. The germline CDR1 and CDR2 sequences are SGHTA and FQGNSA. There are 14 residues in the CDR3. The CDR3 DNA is TGTGCCAGCAGCTTCCAGGGGAGCACAGATACGCAGTATTTT. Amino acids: CASSFQGSTDTQYF.

The CDR3 nucleotides read TGCGCCAGCAGCTCCCTTTTGAGCCGGGACAAAAAGAACGAGCAGTACTTC. This encodes CASSSLLSRDKKNEQYF. The V and J genes are TRBV5-1 and TRBJ2-7, with D perhaps TRBD1 (6 bases). The CDR3 length is 17 residues. The germline CDR1 and CDR2 sequences are SGHRS and YFSETQ. Trimming pared 3 bases from V and 5 bases from J, leaving 24 bases between.

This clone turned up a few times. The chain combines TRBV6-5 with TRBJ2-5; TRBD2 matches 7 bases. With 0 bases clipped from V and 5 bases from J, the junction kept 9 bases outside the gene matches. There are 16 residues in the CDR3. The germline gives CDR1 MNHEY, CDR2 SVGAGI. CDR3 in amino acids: CASSYSRADSGETQYF. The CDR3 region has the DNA TGTGCCAGCAGTTACTCGCGGGCGGATAGCGGGGAGACCCAGTACTTC.

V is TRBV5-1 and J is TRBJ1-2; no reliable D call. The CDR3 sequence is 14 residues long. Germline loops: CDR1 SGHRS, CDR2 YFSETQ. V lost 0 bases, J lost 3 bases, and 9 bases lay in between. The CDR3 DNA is TGCGCCAGCAGCTTGGAAAGCCTAGACTATGGCTACACCTTC. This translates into CASSLESLDYGYTF. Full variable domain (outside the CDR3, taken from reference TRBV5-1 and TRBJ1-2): KAGVTQTPRYLIKTRGQQVTLSCSPISGHRSVSWYQQTPGQGLQFLFEYFSETQRNKGNFPGRFSGRQFSNSRSEMNVSTLELGDSALYLCASSLESLDYGYTFGSGTRLTVV.

CDR3 loop: CAWSLGLYSNQPQHF. As DNA, the CDR3 is TGTGCCTGGAGTCTGGGACTTTATAGCAATCAGCCCCAGCATTTT. This chain joins TRBV30 and TRBJ1-5; TRBD1 is a possible D gene (5 bases). V was trimmed by 2 bases and J by 0 bases, leaving 11 bases between them. The CDR3 loop spans 15 amino acids. Germline loops: CDR1 GTSNPN, CDR2 SVGIG (reference sequence).

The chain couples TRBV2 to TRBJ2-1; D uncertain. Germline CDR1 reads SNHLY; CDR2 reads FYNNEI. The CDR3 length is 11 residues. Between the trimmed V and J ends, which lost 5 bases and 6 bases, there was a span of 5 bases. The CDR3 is CASSPTNEQFF. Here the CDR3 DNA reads TGTGCCAGCAGTCCTACCAATGAGCAGTTCTTC.

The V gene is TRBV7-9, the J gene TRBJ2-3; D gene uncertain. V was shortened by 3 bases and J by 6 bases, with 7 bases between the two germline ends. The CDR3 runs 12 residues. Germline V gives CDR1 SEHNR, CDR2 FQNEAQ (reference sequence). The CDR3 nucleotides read TGTGCCAGCAGCTTCCCGCTGGATACGCAGTATTTT. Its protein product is CASSFPLDTQYF.

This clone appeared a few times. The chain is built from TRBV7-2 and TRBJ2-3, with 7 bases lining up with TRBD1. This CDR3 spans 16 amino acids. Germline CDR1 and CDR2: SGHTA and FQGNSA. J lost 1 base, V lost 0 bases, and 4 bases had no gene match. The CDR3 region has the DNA TGTGCCAGCAGCTTAGCCCCCGGGACAGGCACAGATACGCAGTATTTT. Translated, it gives CASSLAPGTGTDTQYF. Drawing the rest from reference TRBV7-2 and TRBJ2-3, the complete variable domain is GAGVSQSPSNKVTEKGKDVELRCDPISGHTALYWYRQSLGQGLEFLIYFQGNSAPDKSGLPSDRFSAERTGGSVSTLTIQRTQQEDSAVYLCASSLAPGTGTDTQYFGPGTRLTVL.

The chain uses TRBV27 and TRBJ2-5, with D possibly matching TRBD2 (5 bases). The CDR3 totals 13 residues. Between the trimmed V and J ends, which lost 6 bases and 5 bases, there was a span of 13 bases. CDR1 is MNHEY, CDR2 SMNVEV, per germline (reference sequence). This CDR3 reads CASRSGLVETQYF. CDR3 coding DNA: TGTGCCAGCAGGTCGGGGTTGGTGGAGACCCAGTACTTC.

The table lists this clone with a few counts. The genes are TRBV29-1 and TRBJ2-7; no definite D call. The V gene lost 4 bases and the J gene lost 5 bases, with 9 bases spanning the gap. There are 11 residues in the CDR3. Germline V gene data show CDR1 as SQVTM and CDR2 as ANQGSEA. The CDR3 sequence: CSVGTTHEQYF. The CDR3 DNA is TGCAGCGTTGGGACCACCCACGAGCAGTACTTC.

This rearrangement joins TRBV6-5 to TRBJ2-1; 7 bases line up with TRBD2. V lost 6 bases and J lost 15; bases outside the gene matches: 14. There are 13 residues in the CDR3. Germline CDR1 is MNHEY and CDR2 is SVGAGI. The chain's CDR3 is CASSPGLLVPGFF. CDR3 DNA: TGTGCCAGCAGCCCGGGACTACTAGTACCAGGGTTCTTC.